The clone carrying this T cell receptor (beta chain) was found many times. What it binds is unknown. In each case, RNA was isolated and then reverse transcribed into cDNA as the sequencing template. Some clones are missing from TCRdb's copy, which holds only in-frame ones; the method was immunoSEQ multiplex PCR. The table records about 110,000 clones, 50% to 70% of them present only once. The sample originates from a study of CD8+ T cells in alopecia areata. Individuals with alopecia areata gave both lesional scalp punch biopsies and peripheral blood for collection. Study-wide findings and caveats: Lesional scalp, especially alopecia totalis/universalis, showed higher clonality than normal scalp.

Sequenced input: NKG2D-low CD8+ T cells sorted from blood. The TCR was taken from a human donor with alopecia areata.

This CDR3 reads CASSHGTSTGGEQFF. In DNA form, the CDR3 reads TGCGCCAGCAGCCACGGGACTAGCACGGGGGGTGAGCAGTTCTTC. The chain recombines TRBV4-1 with TRBJ2-1, with TRBD2 identical over 9 bases. Germline V gives CDR1 MGHRA, CDR2 YSYEKL. There are 15 residues in the CDR3. J lost 9 bases, V lost 3 bases, and 9 bases had no gene match.